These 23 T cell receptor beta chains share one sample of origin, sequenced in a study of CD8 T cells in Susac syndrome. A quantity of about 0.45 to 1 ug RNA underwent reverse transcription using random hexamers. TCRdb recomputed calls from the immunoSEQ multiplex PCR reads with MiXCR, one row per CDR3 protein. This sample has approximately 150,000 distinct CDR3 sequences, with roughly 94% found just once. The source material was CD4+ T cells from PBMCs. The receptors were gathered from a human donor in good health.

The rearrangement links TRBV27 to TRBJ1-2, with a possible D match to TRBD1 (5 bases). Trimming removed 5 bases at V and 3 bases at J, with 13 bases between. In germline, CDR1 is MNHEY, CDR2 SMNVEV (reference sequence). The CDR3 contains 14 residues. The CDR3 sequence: CASSINIRDYGYTF. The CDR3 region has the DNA TGTGCCAGCAGTATAAACATCAGGGACTATGGCTACACCTTC.

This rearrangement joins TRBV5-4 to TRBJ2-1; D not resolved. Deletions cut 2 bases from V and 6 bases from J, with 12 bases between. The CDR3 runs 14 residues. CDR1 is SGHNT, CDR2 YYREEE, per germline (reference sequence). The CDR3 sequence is CASSFHTPGNEQFF. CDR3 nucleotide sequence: TGTGCCAGCAGCTTCCACACGCCCGGCAATGAGCAGTTCTTC.

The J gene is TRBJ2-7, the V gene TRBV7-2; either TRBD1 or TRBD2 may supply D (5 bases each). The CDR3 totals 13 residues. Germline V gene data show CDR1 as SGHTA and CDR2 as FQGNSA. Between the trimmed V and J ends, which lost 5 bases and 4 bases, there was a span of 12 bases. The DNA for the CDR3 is TGTGCCAGCAGCCGGCCGGGGCCGTACGAGCAGTACTTC. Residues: CASSRPGPYEQYF. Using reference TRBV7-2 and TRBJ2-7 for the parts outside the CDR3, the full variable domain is GAGVSQSPSNKVTEKGKDVELRCDPISGHTALYWYRQSLGQGLEFLIYFQGNSAPDKSGLPSDRFSAERTGGSVSTLTIQRTQQEDSAVYLCASSRPGPYEQYFGPGTRLTVT.

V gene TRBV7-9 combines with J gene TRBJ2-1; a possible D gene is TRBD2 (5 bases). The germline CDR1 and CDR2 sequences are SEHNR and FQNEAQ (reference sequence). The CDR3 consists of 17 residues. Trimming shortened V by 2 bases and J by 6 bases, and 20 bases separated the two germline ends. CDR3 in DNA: TGTGCCAGCAGCTTAATTCTCCTAGCCCAAAGGGCCAATGAGCAGTTCTTC. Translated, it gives CASSLILLAQRANEQFF.

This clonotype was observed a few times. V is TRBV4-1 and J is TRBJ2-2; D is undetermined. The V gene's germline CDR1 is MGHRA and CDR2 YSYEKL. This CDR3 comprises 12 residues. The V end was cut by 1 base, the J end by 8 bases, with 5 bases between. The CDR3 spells CASSQVWGELFF. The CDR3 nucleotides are TGCGCCAGCAGCCAAGTGTGGGGGGAGCTGTTTTTT.

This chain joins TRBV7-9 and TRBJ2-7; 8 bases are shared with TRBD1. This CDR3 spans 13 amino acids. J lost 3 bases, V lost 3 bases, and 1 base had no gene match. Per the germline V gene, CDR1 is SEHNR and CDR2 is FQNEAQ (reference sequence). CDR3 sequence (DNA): TGTGCCAGCAGCTTCGGACAGGGCTACGAGCAGTACTTC. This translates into CASSFGQGYEQYF.

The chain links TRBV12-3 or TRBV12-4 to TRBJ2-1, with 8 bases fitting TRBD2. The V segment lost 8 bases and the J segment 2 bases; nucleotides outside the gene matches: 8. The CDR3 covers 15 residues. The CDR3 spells CASAPGGPTYNEQFF. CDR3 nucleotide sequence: TGTGCCAGCGCCCCGGGGGGGCCAACCTACAATGAGCAGTTCTTC.

The CDR3 loop is CASRRRDRGQSTEAFF. DNA of the CDR3: TGTGCCAGCAGAAGAAGGGACAGGGGGCAGAGCACTGAAGCTTTCTTT. The chain couples TRBV6-2 or TRBV6-3 to TRBJ1-1; 12 bases map to TRBD1. CDR3 length: 16 residues. Germline loops: CDR1 MNHEY, CDR2 SVGEGT. J was trimmed by 4 bases and V by 6 bases; bases with no gene match: 9.

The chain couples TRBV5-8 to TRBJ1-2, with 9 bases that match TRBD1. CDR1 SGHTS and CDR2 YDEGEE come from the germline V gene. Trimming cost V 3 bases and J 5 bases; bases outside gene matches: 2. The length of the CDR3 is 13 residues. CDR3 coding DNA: TGTGCCAGCAGCTCGACAGGGGGGTATGGCTACACCTTC. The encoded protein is CASSSTGGYGYTF. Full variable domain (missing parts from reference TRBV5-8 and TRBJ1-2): EAGVTQSPTHLIKTRGQQATLRCSPISGHTSVYWYQQALGLGLQFLLWYDEGEERNRGNFPPRFSGRQFPNYSSELNVNALELEDSALYLCASSSTGGYGYTFGSGTRLTVV.

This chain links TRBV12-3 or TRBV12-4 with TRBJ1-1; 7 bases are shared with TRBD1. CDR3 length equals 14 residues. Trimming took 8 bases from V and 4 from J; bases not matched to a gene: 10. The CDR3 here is CASSKWEGATEAFF. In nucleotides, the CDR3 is TGTGCCAGCTCGAAGTGGGAGGGGGCCACTGAAGCTTTCTTT.

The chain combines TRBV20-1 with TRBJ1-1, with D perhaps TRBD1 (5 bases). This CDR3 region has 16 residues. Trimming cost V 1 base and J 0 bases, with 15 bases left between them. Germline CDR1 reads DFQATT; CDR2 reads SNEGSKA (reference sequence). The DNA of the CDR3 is TGCAGTGCTAGAGCACCAACCGGGGCGTTGAACACTGAAGCTTTCTTT. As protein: CSARAPTGALNTEAFF.

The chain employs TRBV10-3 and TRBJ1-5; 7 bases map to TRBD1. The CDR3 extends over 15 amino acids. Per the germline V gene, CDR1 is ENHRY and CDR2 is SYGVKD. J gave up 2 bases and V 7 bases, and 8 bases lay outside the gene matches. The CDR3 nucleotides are TGTGCCATCAAGGGTAGGGGGCAAGGCAATCAGCCCCAGCATTTT. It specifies CAIKGRGQGNQPQHF.

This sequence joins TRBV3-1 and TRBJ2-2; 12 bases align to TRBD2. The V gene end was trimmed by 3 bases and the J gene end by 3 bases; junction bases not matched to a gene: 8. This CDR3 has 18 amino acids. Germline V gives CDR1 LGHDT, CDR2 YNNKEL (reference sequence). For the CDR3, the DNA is TGTGCCAGCAGCCAGCTTAAGCTAGCGGGAGGGTACACCGGGGAGCTGTTTTTT. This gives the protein CASSQLKLAGGYTGELFF.

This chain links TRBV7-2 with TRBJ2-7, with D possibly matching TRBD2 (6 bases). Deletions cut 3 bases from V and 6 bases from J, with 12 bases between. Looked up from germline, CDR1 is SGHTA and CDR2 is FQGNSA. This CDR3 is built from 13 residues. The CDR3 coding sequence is TGTGCCAGCAGCTTGGGGGGAATAGGCGAGCAGTACTTC. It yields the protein CASSLGGIGEQYF.

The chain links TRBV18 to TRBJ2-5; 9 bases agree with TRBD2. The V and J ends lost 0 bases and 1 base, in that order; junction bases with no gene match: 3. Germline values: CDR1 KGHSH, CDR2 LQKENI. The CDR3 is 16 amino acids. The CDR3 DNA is TGTGCCAGCTCACCACCGGGGACTAGCCTCCAAGAGACCCAGTACTTC. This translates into CASSPPGTSLQETQYF. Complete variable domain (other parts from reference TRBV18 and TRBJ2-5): NAGVMQNPRHLVRRRGQEARLRCSPMKGHSHVYWYRQLPEEGLKFMVYLQKENIIDESGMPKERFSAEFPKEGPSILRIQQVVRGDSAAYFCASSPPGTSLQETQYFGPGTRLLVL.

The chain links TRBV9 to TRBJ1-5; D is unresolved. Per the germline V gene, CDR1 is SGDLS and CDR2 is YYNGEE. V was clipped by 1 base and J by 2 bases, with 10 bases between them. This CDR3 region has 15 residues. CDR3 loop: CASSVSGIGNQPQHF. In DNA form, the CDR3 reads TGTGCCAGCAGCGTATCCGGGATCGGCAATCAGCCCCAGCATTTT.

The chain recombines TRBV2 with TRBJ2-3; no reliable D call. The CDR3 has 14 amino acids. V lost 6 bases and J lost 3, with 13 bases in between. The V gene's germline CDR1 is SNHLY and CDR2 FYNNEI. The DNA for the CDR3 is TGTGCCAGCAGGGAGCGATTCACTACAGATACGCAGTATTTT. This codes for CASRERFTTDTQYF. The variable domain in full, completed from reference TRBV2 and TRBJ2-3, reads EPEVTQTPSHQVTQMGQEVILRCVPISNHLYFYWYRQILGQKVEFLVSFYNNEISEKSEIFDDQFSVERPDGSNFTLKIRSTKLEDSAMYFCASRERFTTDTQYFGPGTRLTVL.

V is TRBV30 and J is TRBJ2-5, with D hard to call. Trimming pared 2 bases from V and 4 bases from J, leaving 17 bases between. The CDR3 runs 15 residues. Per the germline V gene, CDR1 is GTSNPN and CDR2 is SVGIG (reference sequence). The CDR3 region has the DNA TGTGCCTGGAGTAATTCCGAGACGGTGGGAGAGACCCAGTACTTC. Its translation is CAWSNSETVGETQYF.

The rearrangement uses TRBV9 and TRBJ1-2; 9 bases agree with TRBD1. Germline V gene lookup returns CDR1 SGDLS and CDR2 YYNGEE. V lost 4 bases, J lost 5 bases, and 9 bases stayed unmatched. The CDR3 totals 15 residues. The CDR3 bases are TGTGCCAGCAGCCCCCGAACGGACAGGGGATATGGCTACACCTTC. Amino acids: CASSPRTDRGYGYTF.

The CDR3 DNA is TGTGCCAGCAGTCGACCAGGTATCCCTGAAGCTTTCTTT. This translates into CASSRPGIPEAFF. The J gene is TRBJ1-1, the V gene TRBV12-3 or TRBV12-4; unclear D gene. Trimming shortened V by 5 bases and J by 6 bases, and 13 bases separated the two germline ends. The CDR3 extends over 13 amino acids.

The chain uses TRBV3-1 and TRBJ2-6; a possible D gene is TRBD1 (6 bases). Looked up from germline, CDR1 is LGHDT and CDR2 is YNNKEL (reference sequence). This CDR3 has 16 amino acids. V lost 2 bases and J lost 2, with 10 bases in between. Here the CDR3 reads CASSQRSGAGANVLTF. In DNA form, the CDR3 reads TGTGCCAGCAGCCAAAGATCAGGGGCTGGGGCCAACGTCCTGACTTTC.

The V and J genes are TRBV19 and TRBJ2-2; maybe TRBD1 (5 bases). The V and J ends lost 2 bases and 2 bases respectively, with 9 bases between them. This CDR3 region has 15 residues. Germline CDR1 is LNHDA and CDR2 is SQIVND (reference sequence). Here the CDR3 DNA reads TGTGCCAGTAGTATAAGGGGTGATAACACCGGGGAGCTGTTTTTT. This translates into CASSIRGDNTGELFF.

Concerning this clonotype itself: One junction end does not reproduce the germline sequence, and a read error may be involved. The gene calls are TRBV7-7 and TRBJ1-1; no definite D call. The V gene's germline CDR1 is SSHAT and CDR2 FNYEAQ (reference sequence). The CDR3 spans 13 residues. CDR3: CASSFGMNTEAFF. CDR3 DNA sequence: TGTGCTAGCAGCTTCGGGATGAACACTGAAGCTTTCTTT.